Each of the 23 T cell receptor beta chains below was sequenced from the same sample in a study of beta chain features in type 1 diabetes. Whole-study findings and limits: Shortening of TCRB CDR3s, moderate but significant, appeared in all four CD4+ subsets of Type 1 diabetes patients.

These receptors' antigens are unknown. The study reverse transcribed the entire isolated RNA, so it sequenced expressed TCRB transcripts. Produced via immunoSEQ multiplex PCR; TCRdb's table is partial and in-frame only. Found here are more than 550,000 clones, 11% to 15% of them singletons; the top ten hold just under 0.04%. Sequencing was done on a sample of naive CD4+ T cells from blood. Receptors were obtained from a man between 18 and 29 years old with type 1 diabetes.

The genes are TRBV2 and TRBJ2-2; 7 bases fit TRBD1. The CDR3 has 15 residues. Germline V lookup: CDR1 SNHLY, CDR2 FYNNEI. J was trimmed by 1 base and V by 6 bases; bases with no gene match: 5. As DNA, the CDR3 is TGTGCCAGCAGAGCCCGGACAGGGAACACCGGGGAGCTGTTTTTT. Residues: CASRARTGNTGELFF.

The chain combines TRBV25-1 with TRBJ2-3; tentative D call: TRBD2 (6 bases). CDR1 is MGHDK, CDR2 SYGVNS, per germline. CDR3 size: 13 residues. Trimming left V 5 bases short and J 6 bases short, with 12 bases between. In DNA form, the CDR3 reads TGTGCCAGCAGTCTTGCGGGATCGGATACGCAGTATTTT. Translating gives CASSLAGSDTQYF.

In this sample, this clone turned up a few times. V is TRBV5-1 and J is TRBJ2-3; 8 bases line up with TRBD2. CDR1 and CDR2 (germline): SGHRS, YFSETQ. V lost 3 bases, J lost 2 bases, and 8 bases stayed unmatched. CDR3 length: 16 residues. CDR3 protein: CASSSDAGGSTDTQYF. CDR3 sequence (DNA): TGCGCCAGCAGCTCGGACGCGGGAGGTTCCACAGATACGCAGTATTTT.

This clone has more than one count but fewer than ten. Additional DNA sequences in this sample encode the identical CDR3. The chain employs TRBV7-2 and TRBJ2-5; TRBD2 agrees at 15 bases. There are 16 residues in the CDR3. Germline values: CDR1 SGHTA, CDR2 FQGNSA. Trimming at V came to 3 bases and at J to 1 base, leaving 0 bases not matched to a gene. The CDR3, as DNA: TGTGCCAGCAGCTTGGGACTAGCGGGAGGCCAAGAGACCCAGTACTTC. This sequence encodes CASSLGLAGGQETQYF. The whole variable domain, remainder taken from reference TRBV7-2 and TRBJ2-5, is GAGVSQSPSNKVTEKGKDVELRCDPISGHTALYWYRQSLGQGLEFLIYFQGNSAPDKSGLPSDRFSAERTGGSVSTLTIQRTQQEDSAVYLCASSLGLAGGQETQYFGPGTRLLVL.

The chain employs TRBV29-1 and TRBJ2-5, with D unresolved. The CDR3 sequence is 14 residues long. Between the trimmed V and J ends, which lost 4 bases and 0 bases, there was a span of 12 bases. From germline, CDR1 is SQVTM and CDR2 ANQGSEA. CDR3 region: CSVVIGTNQETQYF. The CDR3 nucleotides are TGCAGCGTTGTCATCGGTACTAACCAAGAGACCCAGTACTTC.

This clone was seen more than once but under ten times. V usage is TRBV5-1 and J usage is TRBJ2-6, with D tentatively TRBD2 (5 bases). Germline CDR1 SGHRS, CDR2 YFSETQ. The CDR3 loop spans 14 amino acids. Trimming cost V 7 bases and J 0 bases, with 8 bases left between them. This CDR3 reads CASVASSGANVLTF. Written as DNA, the CDR3 is TGCGCCAGCGTAGCGAGCTCTGGGGCCAACGTCCTGACTTTC. Complete variable domain (other parts from reference TRBV5-1 and TRBJ2-6): KAGVTQTPRYLIKTRGQQVTLSCSPISGHRSVSWYQQTPGQGLQFLFEYFSETQRNKGNFPGRFSGRQFSNSRSEMNVSTLELGDSALYLCASVASSGANVLTFGAGSRLTVL.

This clone was detected a few times. J is TRBJ1-4 and V is TRBV9; possible D gene TRBD1, 5 bases. V was trimmed by 4 bases and J by 1 base, leaving 11 bases between them. The CDR3 is 15 amino acids. CDR1 and CDR2 (germline): SGDLS, YYNGEE. CDR3 in amino acids: CASSPRGVTNEKLFF. CDR3 DNA: TGTGCCAGCAGCCCCCGAGGGGTAACTAATGAAAAACTGTTTTTT.

In its sample, this clone was seen a few times. Other DNA sequences in this sample translate to the same CDR3. This chain connects TRBV5-1 to TRBJ2-6; D is ambiguous. The germline CDR1 and CDR2 sequences are SGHRS and YFSETQ. V was trimmed by 1 base and J by 1 base, leaving 6 bases between them. The CDR3 has 15 residues. CDR3 region: CASSLTESGANVLTF. CDR3 sequence (DNA): TGCGCCAGCAGCTTGACCGAATCTGGGGCCAACGTCCTGACTTTC.

This chain links TRBV18 with TRBJ2-1; TRBD2 aligns across 8 bases. The CDR3 has 14 residues. Germline-derived CDR1 and CDR2 are KGHSH and LQKENI. V dropped 3 bases and J dropped 9; count of bases not matched to a gene: 7. The CDR3 sequence is CASSPGLVEAEQFF. CDR3 nucleotides: TGTGCCAGCTCACCGGGACTAGTTGAAGCTGAGCAGTTCTTC.

Regarding this clone: Other DNA sequences within the sample encode an identical CDR3. The CDR3 DNA follows: TGCAGCGTTGAAGCCGGGGGTACAGATACGCAGTATTTT. It specifies CSVEAGGTDTQYF. J is TRBJ2-3 and V is TRBV29-1; perhaps TRBD2 as D (6 bases). Germline loops: CDR1 SQVTM, CDR2 ANQGSEA. This CDR3 region has 13 residues. V lost 1 base to trimming and J lost 3 bases, with 8 bases between them.

This clone was detected a few times. The CDR3 DNA reads TGTGCCAGCAGCCCCAGGACAGGGGCTTTCTACGAGCAGTACTTC. Translating gives CASSPRTGAFYEQYF. The chain has TRBV7-2 and TRBJ2-7, with 9 bases that match TRBD1. The CDR3 is 15 amino acids. Per the germline V gene, CDR1 is SGHTA and CDR2 is FQGNSA. Trimming cost V 5 bases and J 3 bases; bases outside gene matches: 8.

The chain joins TRBV28 to TRBJ2-2; possibly TRBD1 or TRBD2 for D (5 bases each). Per the germline V gene, CDR1 is MDHEN and CDR2 is SYDVKM. V was clipped by 6 bases and J by 5 bases, with 13 bases between them. The CDR3 runs 14 residues. Here the CDR3 DNA reads TGTGCCAGCAGCACGGGACGGGTGACCGGGGAGCTGTTTTTT. This encodes CASSTGRVTGELFF.

This clone was counted a few times. The rearrangement joins TRBV19 to TRBJ1-4; 7 bases map to TRBD1. This CDR3 comprises 12 residues. The trim removed 10 bases at V and 5 bases at J, leaving 4 bases unmatched. Per the germline V gene, CDR1 is LNHDA and CDR2 is SQIVND (reference sequence). This chain's CDR3 is CATAGGNEKLFF. Written as DNA, the CDR3 is TGTGCCACCGCAGGGGGGAATGAAAAACTGTTTTTT.

V is TRBV5-4 and J is TRBJ2-7, with a tentative D call TRBD2 (6 bases). Trimming pared 1 base from V and 5 bases from J, leaving 13 bases between. CDR1 is SGHNT, CDR2 YYREEE, per germline (reference sequence). The CDR3 sequence is 14 residues long. CDR3 sequence (DNA): TGTGCCAGCAGCTTGTTGGGACTCGGCCACGAGCAGTACTTC. Translation gives CASSLLGLGHEQYF.

This clone has just a few counts. The chain joins TRBV9 to TRBJ2-1; TRBD1 might be the D (5 bases). Germline values: CDR1 SGDLS, CDR2 YYNGEE. Trimming removed 4 bases at V and 2 bases at J, with 13 bases between. The CDR3 spans 15 residues. The CDR3 DNA reads TGTGCCAGCAGCATTGGGGCAGGGCCCTACAATGAGCAGTTCTTC. Amino acids: CASSIGAGPYNEQFF.

The rearrangement uses TRBV30 and TRBJ2-1; D not certain. V lost 0 bases, J lost 10 bases, and 4 bases lay in between. This CDR3 has 10 amino acids. Germline CDR1 reads GTSNPN; CDR2 reads SVGIG (reference sequence). CDR3 nucleotides: TGTGCCTGGAGTGTATTGGAGCAGTTCTTC. Translating it yields CAWSVLEQFF. Combining the CDR3 with reference TRBV30 and TRBJ2-1 gives the whole variable domain SQTIHQWPATLVQPVGSPLSLECTVEGTSNPNLYWYRQAAGRGLQLLFYSVGIGQISSEVPQNLSASRPQDRQFILSSKKLLLSDSGFYLCAWSVLEQFFGPGTRLTVL.

This clone has a handful of counts. The gene calls are TRBV30 and TRBJ2-3; D may be TRBD1 or TRBD2 (6 bases each). This CDR3 is built from 14 residues. V was trimmed by 5 bases and J by 0 bases, leaving 12 bases between them. The germline gives CDR1 GTSNPN, CDR2 SVGIG (reference sequence). CDR3 in amino acids: CAWGRGRSTDTQYF. The CDR3 DNA reads as TGTGCCTGGGGCCGGGGGCGGAGCACAGATACGCAGTATTTT.

This clone has just a few counts. CDR3 region: CSVGYLSKGPYEQYF. CDR3 sequence (DNA): TGCAGCGTTGGGTACTTGAGTAAGGGCCCCTACGAGCAGTACTTC. The V and J genes are TRBV29-1 and TRBJ2-7; no reliable D call. The germline V gene encodes CDR1 SQVTM and CDR2 ANQGSEA. V was trimmed by 4 bases and J by 2 bases, leaving 18 bases between them. This CDR3 has 15 amino acids.

This clone has just a few counts. The chain joins TRBV28 to TRBJ2-4; TRBD1 agrees at 7 bases. Per the germline V gene, CDR1 is MDHEN and CDR2 is SYDVKM. The ends lost 3 bases at V and 1 base at J; junction bases unmatched: 3. The CDR3 has 15 residues. The CDR3 reads CASSFKGQAKNIQYF. The CDR3, as DNA: TGTGCCAGCAGTTTCAAGGGACAGGCCAAAAACATTCAGTACTTC.

V gene TRBV7-2 combines with J gene TRBJ2-5; D may be TRBD1 (5 bases). The CDR3 length is 14 residues. The germline V and J ends were trimmed by 2 bases and 11 bases, with 18 bases remaining between them. Germline CDR1 is SGHTA and CDR2 is FQGNSA. As DNA, the CDR3 is TGTGCCAGCAGCTTAAGAAGAGGTTGGGGCCCACAGTACTTC. This sequence encodes CASSLRRGWGPQYF.

This clone was observed a few times. The genes are TRBV10-3 and TRBJ1-1; weak D call: TRBD1 (5 bases). V lost 8 bases and J lost 3, with 16 bases in between. Per the germline V gene, CDR1 is ENHRY and CDR2 is SYGVKD. The CDR3 contains 14 residues. The CDR3 protein is CAIQFGKGDTEAFF. CDR3 nucleotides: TGTGCCATCCAGTTCGGAAAAGGGGACACTGAAGCTTTCTTT.

V gene TRBV5-1 combines with J gene TRBJ1-1; D is uncertain. The CDR3 extends over 12 amino acids. Germline V CDR1 and CDR2: SGHRS, YFSETQ. The V and J ends lost 0 bases and 10 bases respectively, with 10 bases between them. In DNA, the CDR3 is TGCGCCAGCAGCTTGGGCCCGAGCGGAGCTTTCTTT. Amino acid sequence: CASSLGPSGAFF.

The chain is built from TRBV30 and TRBJ2-3, with no clear D. The germline V and J ends were trimmed by 2 bases and 6 bases, with 9 bases remaining between them. The CDR3 sequence is 12 residues long. The V gene's germline CDR1 is GTSNPN and CDR2 SVGIG (reference sequence). The CDR3 nucleotides are TGTGCCTGGAGTCCTTATGAGGATACGCAGTATTTT. This codes for CAWSPYEDTQYF.